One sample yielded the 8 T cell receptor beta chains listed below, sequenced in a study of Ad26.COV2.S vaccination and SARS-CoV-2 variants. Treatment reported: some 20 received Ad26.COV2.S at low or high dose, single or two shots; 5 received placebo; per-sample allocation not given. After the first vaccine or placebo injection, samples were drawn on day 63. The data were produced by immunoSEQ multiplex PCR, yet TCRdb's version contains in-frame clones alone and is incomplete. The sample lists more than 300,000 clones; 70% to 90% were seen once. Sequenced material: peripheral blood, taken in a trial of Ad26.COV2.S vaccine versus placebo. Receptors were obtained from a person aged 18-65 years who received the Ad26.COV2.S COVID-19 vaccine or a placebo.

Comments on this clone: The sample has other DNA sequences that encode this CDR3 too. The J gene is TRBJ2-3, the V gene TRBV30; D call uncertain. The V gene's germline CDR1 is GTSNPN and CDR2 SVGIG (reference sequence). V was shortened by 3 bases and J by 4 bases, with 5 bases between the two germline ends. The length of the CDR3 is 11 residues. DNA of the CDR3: TGTGCCTGGAGCTCCCCAGATACGCAGTATTTT. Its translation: CAWSSPDTQYF.

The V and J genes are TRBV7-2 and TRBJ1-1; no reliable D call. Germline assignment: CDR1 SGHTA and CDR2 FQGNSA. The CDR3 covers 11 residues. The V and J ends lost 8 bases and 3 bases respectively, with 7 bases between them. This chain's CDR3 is CASSTDTEAFF. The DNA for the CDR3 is TGTGCCAGCTCCACGGACACTGAAGCTTTCTTT.

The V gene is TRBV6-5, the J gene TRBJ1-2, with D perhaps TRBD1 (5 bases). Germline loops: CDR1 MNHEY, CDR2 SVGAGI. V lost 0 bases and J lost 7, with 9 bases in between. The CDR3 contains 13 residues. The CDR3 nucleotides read TGTGCCAGCAGTTACTCACGGGGGGGTGGCTACACCTTC. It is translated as CASSYSRGGGYTF.

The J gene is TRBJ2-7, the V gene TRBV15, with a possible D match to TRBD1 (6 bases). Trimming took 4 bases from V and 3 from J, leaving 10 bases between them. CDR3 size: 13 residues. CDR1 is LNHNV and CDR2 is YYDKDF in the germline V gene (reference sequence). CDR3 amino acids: CATSIGQLYEQYF. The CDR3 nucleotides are TGTGCCACCAGCATAGGACAGCTCTACGAGCAGTACTTC.

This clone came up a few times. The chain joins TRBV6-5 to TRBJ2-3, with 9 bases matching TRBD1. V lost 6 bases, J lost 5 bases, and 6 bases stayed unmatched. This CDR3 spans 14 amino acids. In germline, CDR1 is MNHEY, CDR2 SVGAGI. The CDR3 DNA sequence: TGTGCCAGCAGACCGGGACAGGGTAGAGATACGCAGTATTTT. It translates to CASRPGQGRDTQYF.

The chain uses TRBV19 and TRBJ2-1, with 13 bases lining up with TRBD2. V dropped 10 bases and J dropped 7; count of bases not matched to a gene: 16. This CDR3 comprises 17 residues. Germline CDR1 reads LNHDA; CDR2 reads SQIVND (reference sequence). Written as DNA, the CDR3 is TGTGCCACCAAACTAGCGGGGGGGCCGAGCCGAGTAAATGAGCAGTTCTTC. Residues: CATKLAGGPSRVNEQFF. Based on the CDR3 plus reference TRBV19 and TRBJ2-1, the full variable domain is DGGITQSPKYLFRKEGQNVTLSCEQNLNHDAMYWYRQDPGQGLRLIYYSQIVNDFQKGDIAEGYSVSREKKESFPLTVTSAQKNPTAFYLCATKLAGGPSRVNEQFFGPGTRLTVL.

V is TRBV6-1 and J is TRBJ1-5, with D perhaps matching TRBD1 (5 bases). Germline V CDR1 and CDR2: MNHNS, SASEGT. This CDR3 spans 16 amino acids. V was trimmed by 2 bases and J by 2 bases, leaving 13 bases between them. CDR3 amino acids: CASSETGGMGNQPQHF. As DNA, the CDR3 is TGTGCCAGCAGTGAAACTGGGGGAATGGGCAATCAGCCCCAGCATTTT.

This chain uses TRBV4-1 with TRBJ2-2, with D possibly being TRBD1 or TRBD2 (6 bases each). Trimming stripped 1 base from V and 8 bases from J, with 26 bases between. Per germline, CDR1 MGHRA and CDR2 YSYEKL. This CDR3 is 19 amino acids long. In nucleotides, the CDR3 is TGCGCCAGCAGCCAAGGCACCCTCCGGGGGCCAACAATATGGGGGGAGCTGTTTTTT. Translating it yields CASSQGTLRGPTIWGELFF.